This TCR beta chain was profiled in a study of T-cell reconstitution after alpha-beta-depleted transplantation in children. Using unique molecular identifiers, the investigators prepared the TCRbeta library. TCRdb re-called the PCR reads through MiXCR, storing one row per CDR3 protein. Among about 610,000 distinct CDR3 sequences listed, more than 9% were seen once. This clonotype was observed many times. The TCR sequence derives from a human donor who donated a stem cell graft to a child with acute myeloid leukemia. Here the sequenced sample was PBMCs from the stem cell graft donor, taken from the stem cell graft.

The CDR3 sequence: CASSFAAHYEQYF. The CDR3 DNA sequence: TGTGCCAGCAGCTTCGCGGCACACTACGAGCAGTACTTC. V and J are TRBV7-2 and TRBJ2-7, with unresolved D. V dropped 3 bases and J dropped 3 bases, with 9 bases sitting between them. The CDR3 totals 13 residues. In germline, CDR1 is SGHTA, CDR2 FQGNSA.